The 9 T cell receptor beta chains reported below all come from one sample, sequenced in a study of T-cell reconstitution after alpha-beta-depleted transplantation in children (dated by TCRdb to about 2016). The library was produced with PCR. TCRdb records Illumina HiSeq 2500 as the sequencer. TCR library preparation used molecular barcoding, with unique molecular identifiers applied to normalize quantification of the TCRbeta repertoire. TCRdb took the public reads, trimmed them with fastp at Q25, ran MiXCR for clone calling and kept in-frame beta chains. Rows merge per CDR3 protein into single entries with the most common DNA and genes. This sample gives 150,000 to 200,000 distinct CDR3 sequences in total; roughly 15% of them show up just once. About 12% of the sample comes from the top ten. The sequenced sample was PBMCs from the stem cell graft donor, obtained from the stem cell graft. These receptors originate from a human donor who donated a stem cell graft to a child with acute lymphoblastic leukemia.

This clonotype has at least ten counts. The J gene is TRBJ1-1, the V gene TRBV20-1; a weak D match, TRBD1 (5 bases). Trimming took off 3 bases at V and 2 bases at J, with 16 bases between the two ends. The CDR3 contains 15 residues. Germline values: CDR1 DFQATT, CDR2 SNEGSKA (reference sequence). The CDR3 region has the DNA TGCAGTGCTAGGTCATCGGGACGGACTAACACTGAAGCTTTCTTT. Translated: CSARSSGRTNTEAFF.

This clonotype was counted at least ten times. V is TRBV29-1 and J is TRBJ1-5; 8 bases align to TRBD1. This CDR3 comprises 15 residues. V gave up 6 bases and J gave up 5 bases; unmatched junction bases: 12. CDR1 is SQVTM and CDR2 is ANQGSEA in the germline V gene. The CDR3 bases are TGCAGCGTGGTATATACAGGGGGTCAAGATCAGCCCCAGCATTTT. Residues: CSVVYTGGQDQPQHF.

The V and J genes are TRBV18 and TRBJ2-1, with a weak D call TRBD2 (5 bases). The CDR3 extends over 15 amino acids. Trimming removed 0 bases at V and 5 bases at J, with 11 bases between. CDR1 and CDR2 (germline): KGHSH, LQKENI. DNA of the CDR3: TGTGCCAGCTCACCACCGCGGACGAGGGACAATGAGCAGTTCTTC. It specifies CASSPPRTRDNEQFF. The complete variable domain, with remaining parts taken from reference TRBV18 and TRBJ2-1, reads NAGVMQNPRHLVRRRGQEARLRCSPMKGHSHVYWYRQLPEEGLKFMVYLQKENIIDESGMPKERFSAEFPKEGPSILRIQQVVRGDSAAYFCASSPPRTRDNEQFFGPGTRLTVL.

The V call is TRBV2, the J call TRBJ2-7, with D unresolved. CDR3 length: 13 residues. The V end was cut by 7 bases, the J end by 1 base, with 11 bases between. Germline lookup yields CDR1 SNHLY and CDR2 FYNNEI. The CDR3 sequence is CASTAFVSYEQYF. CDR3 coding DNA: TGTGCCAGCACGGCATTTGTTTCCTACGAGCAGTACTTC.

This clonotype was detected many times. The chain links TRBV20-1 to TRBJ1-5; maybe TRBD1 (5 bases). V dropped 5 bases and J dropped 6 bases, with 17 bases sitting between them. This CDR3 contains 14 residues. The germline gives CDR1 DFQATT, CDR2 SNEGSKA (reference sequence). CDR3 nucleotide sequence: TGCAGTGCTGAGAGTCGACGGGGCGGTCAGCCCCAGCATTTT. Encoded protein: CSAESRRGGQPQHF.

This chain connects TRBV5-1 to TRBJ2-2; TRBD1 matches 7 bases. Per the germline V gene, CDR1 is SGHRS and CDR2 is YFSETQ. J was trimmed by 4 bases and V by 3 bases; bases with no gene match: 9. This CDR3 is built from 16 residues. CDR3 protein: CASSSRDRVGTGELFF. DNA of the CDR3: TGCGCCAGCAGCTCCCGCGACAGGGTGGGCACCGGGGAGCTGTTTTTT.

This clonotype was seen repeatedly, ten times or more. V gene TRBV29-1 combines with J gene TRBJ1-1; no clear D. The CDR3 has 12 amino acids. V was trimmed by 6 bases and J by 5 bases, leaving 13 bases between them. Per the germline V gene, CDR1 is SQVTM and CDR2 is ANQGSEA. In nucleotides, the CDR3 is TGCAGCGTCGCCGGGCAAGAAACTGAAGCTTTCTTT. Amino acid sequence: CSVAGQETEAFF.

This clonotype was observed many times. The chain links TRBV10-3 to TRBJ2-7; D may correspond to TRBD1 or TRBD2 (5 bases each). CDR1 and CDR2 (germline): ENHRY, SYGVKD. The CDR3 covers 12 residues. The germline V and J ends were trimmed by 8 bases and 0 bases, with 8 bases remaining between them. CDR3: CAIGTFSYEQYF. DNA for the CDR3: TGTGCCATCGGGACCTTCTCCTACGAGCAGTACTTC.

This clonotype showed up just a few times. The chain combines TRBV18 with TRBJ2-6; D unclear. V shed 3 bases and J shed 4 bases, with 19 bases lying between them. Germline V lookup: CDR1 KGHSH, CDR2 LQKENI. The CDR3 spans 18 residues. Here the CDR3 DNA reads TGTGCCAGCTCACCCGAGGCTAGTAGCCTCGGGGGGGCCAACGTCCTGACTTTC. Amino acids: CASSPEASSLGGANVLTF.